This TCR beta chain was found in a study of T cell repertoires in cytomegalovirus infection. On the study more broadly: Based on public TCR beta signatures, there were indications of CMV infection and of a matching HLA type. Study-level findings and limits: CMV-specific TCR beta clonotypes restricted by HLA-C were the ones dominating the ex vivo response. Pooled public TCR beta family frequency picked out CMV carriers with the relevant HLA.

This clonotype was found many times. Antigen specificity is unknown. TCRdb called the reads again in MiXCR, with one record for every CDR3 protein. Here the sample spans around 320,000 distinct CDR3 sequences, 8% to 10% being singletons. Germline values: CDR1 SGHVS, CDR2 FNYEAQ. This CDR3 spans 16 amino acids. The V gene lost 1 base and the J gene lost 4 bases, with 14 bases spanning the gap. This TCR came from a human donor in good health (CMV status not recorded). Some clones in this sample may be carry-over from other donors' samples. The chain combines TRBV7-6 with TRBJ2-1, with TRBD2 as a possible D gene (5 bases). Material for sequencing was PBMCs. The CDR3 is CASSLGLLAPYNEQFF. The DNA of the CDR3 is TGTGCCAGCAGCTTAGGGTTGCTAGCTCCATACAATGAGCAGTTCTTC. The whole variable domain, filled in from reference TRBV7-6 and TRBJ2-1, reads GAGVSQSPRYKVTKRGQDVALRCDPISGHVSLYWYRQALGQGPEFLTYFNYEAQQDKSGLPNDRFSAERPEGSISTLTIQRTEQRDSAMYRCASSLGLLAPYNEQFFGPGTRLTVL.